This T cell receptor (beta chain) was profiled in a study of cytomegalovirus exposure and HLA in healthy donors. Study-wide findings and caveats: In a later analysis, TCR beta V- and J-gene trimming was associated with a missense DCLRE1C variant. As immune exposure information, only CMV serostatus was available. TCR beta chains numbering under 200 were designated cytomegalovirus-associated. A few V segments could not be told apart, such as TRBV6-2 and TRBV6-3, and were left out.

The trim removed 5 bases at V and 8 bases at J, leaving 8 bases unmatched. Germline V gene lookup returns CDR1 SQVTM and CDR2 ANQGSEA. The CDR3 is 13 amino acids. Vbeta (60) and Jbeta (13) primers were used in the PCR. TCRdb's table, derived via immunoSEQ multiplex PCR, lists solely in-frame clones and lacks some. The sample comprises 90,000 to 150,000 clones, roughly 15% of which are singletons, and 1.5% to 2% rests with the top ten. This clone was recorded a few times. Its matching antigen is unknown. The rearrangement joins TRBV29-1 to TRBJ1-4; 7 nucleotides match TRBD1. The source of this sequence is a young woman in good health and CMV-seronegative. The sequenced sample was PBMCs. The DNA of the CDR3 is TGCAGCGTTCAGTTACAGGGGAACGAAAAACTGTTTTTT. The encoded protein is CSVQLQGNEKLFF.